The clone carrying this T cell receptor (beta chain) was seen a few times. A TCRbeta library incorporating unique molecular identifiers was prepared. From the PCR reads, TCRdb called clonotypes with MiXCR, one entry per CDR3 protein. The data contain approximately 520,000 distinct CDR3 sequences, roughly 33% of them singletons. The data were obtained in a study of T-cell reconstitution after alpha-beta-depleted transplantation in children. Sequencing was performed on PBMCs from the stem cell graft donor, taken from the stem cell graft. This TCR derives from a human donor who donated a stem cell graft to a child with aplastic anemia.

The CDR3 DNA follows: TGTGCCAGCAGACGCAAACAGGGGGCCAACATTCAGTACTTC. Translating gives CASRRKQGANIQYF. V and J are TRBV12-3 or TRBV12-4 and TRBJ2-4; 9 bases are shared with TRBD1. Unmatched junction bases numbered 7, after V lost 6 bases and J lost 7 bases. The length of the CDR3 is 14 residues.